These 9 T cell receptor beta chains came from one sample sequenced in a study of T-cell reconstitution after alpha-beta-depleted transplantation in children. Preparation of the TCRbeta library was carried out with unique molecular identifiers. Using its own MiXCR run on the PCR reads, TCRdb lists one record per CDR3 protein. This table holds about 580,000 distinct CDR3 sequences, approximately 22% found once. The sample consisted of PBMCs, mostly from graft donor cells, taken 360 days after TCRalphabeta/CD19-depleted stem cell transplant. The receptors originated from a boy less than two years old who had a stem cell transplant for acute myeloid leukemia, so the T cells may come from the graft donor.

This chain uses TRBV7-9 with TRBJ2-1; possibly TRBD1 or TRBD2 for D (6 bases each). Germline loops: CDR1 SEHNR, CDR2 FQNEAQ (reference sequence). Trimming stripped 1 base from V and 7 bases from J, with 17 bases between. This CDR3 comprises 16 residues. This CDR3 is CASSLVGRQGRNEQFF. The CDR3 nucleotides read TGTGCCAGCAGCTTAGTCGGACGGCAGGGGAGGAATGAGCAGTTCTTC.

This clonotype has a count of ten or more. The chain employs TRBV29-1 and TRBJ2-3; 11 bases map to TRBD1. CDR1 and CDR2 from the germline V gene are SQVTM and ANQGSEA. V trimming: 5 bases; J trimming: 2 bases; junction bases outside the gene matches: 3. This CDR3 has 14 amino acids. Here the CDR3 DNA reads TGCAGCGTTCTGGACAGGGGGCACACAGATACGCAGTATTTT. The encoded protein is CSVLDRGHTDTQYF.

This clonotype turned up a few times. The V gene is TRBV20-1, the J gene TRBJ2-7; perhaps D is TRBD1 or TRBD2 (7 bases each). The length of the CDR3 is 13 residues. Germline CDR1 and CDR2: DFQATT and SNEGSKA (reference sequence). V lost 6 bases and J 3 bases, leaving 15 bases between the germline ends. The CDR3 DNA reads TGCAGTGCCACAGGGGACTACTTCTACGAGCAGTACTTC. Translation gives CSATGDYFYEQYF.

The chain links TRBV7-2 to TRBJ2-5; maybe TRBD2 (5 bases). Per germline, CDR1 SGHTA and CDR2 FQGNSA. The CDR3 totals 15 residues. Trimming stripped 1 base from V and 6 bases from J, with 15 bases between. CDR3 loop: CASSLEAGSRKTQYF. The CDR3 DNA reads as TGTGCCAGCAGCTTAGAGGCGGGTAGCAGGAAGACCCAGTACTTC.

This clonotype was recorded many times. This chain uses TRBV12-3 or TRBV12-4 with TRBJ2-7; 7 nucleotides align to TRBD2. V lost 4 bases to trimming and J lost 7 bases; unmatched junction nucleotides: 1. The CDR3 is made up of 11 amino acids. Here the CDR3 DNA reads TGTGCCAGCAGTTCCGGGGGGGAGCAGTACGTC. This encodes CASSSGGEQYV.

The chain has TRBV20-1 and TRBJ1-2; D is undetermined. This CDR3 has 14 amino acids. Germline V gene lookup returns CDR1 DFQATT and CDR2 SNEGSKA (reference sequence). V lost 3 bases and J lost 0, with 11 bases in between. The CDR3, as DNA: TGCAGTGCTAGCTGGGAGGGAACTAACTATGGCTACACCTTC. Translating it yields CSASWEGTNYGYTF.

There are many counts of this clonotype. V usage is TRBV5-5 and J usage is TRBJ2-4; 7 nucleotides line up with TRBD1. Germline CDR1 SGHKS, CDR2 YYEKEE (reference sequence). The CDR3 loop spans 14 amino acids. V lost 2 bases, J lost 7 bases, and 6 bases stayed unmatched. The CDR3 coding sequence is TGTGCCAGCAGCTTCGGGACAGAAGGGAACATTCAGTACTTC. It translates to CASSFGTEGNIQYF.

The rearrangement links TRBV20-1 to TRBJ2-5, with D possibly being TRBD1 or TRBD2 (6 bases each). The ends were cut back, 1 base at V and 4 bases at J, with 10 bases in the middle. Looked up from germline, CDR1 is DFQATT and CDR2 is SNEGSKA (reference sequence). This CDR3 spans 13 amino acids. The CDR3 protein is CSARVGGVETQYF. The CDR3 DNA reads TGCAGTGCTAGAGTCGGGGGCGTAGAGACCCAGTACTTC.

V and J are TRBV20-1 and TRBJ2-1; 10 nucleotides align to TRBD1. CDR1 is DFQATT, CDR2 SNEGSKA, per germline (reference sequence). This CDR3 spans 14 amino acids. The CDR3 here is CTVTGQGPYNEQFF. The DNA of the CDR3 is TGCACCGTCACGGGACAGGGGCCCTACAATGAGCAGTTCTTC.